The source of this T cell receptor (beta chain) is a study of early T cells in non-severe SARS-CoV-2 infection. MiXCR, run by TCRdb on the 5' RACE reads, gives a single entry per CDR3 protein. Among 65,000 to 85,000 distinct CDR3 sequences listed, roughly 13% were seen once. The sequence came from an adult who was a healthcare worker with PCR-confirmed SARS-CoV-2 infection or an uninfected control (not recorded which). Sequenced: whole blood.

The CDR3 DNA sequence: TGCAGCCGACTAGCTGGAGATACGCAGTATTTT. Translation gives CSRLAGDTQYF. This chain links TRBV29-1 with TRBJ2-3, with 7 nucleotides matching TRBD2. The CDR3 extends over 11 amino acids. V dropped 8 bases and J dropped 5; count of bases not matched to a gene: 4. Germline loops: CDR1 SQVTM, CDR2 ANQGSEA.